This TCR beta chain derives from a study of T cell changes during pregnancy in multiple sclerosis. With V trimmed by 4 bases and J by 1 base, 6 bases remained unmatched. CDR3 length equals 16 residues. The germline V gene has CDR1 SEHNR and CDR2 FQNEAQ (reference sequence). The data were produced by immunoSEQ multiplex PCR, yet TCRdb's version contains in-frame clones alone and is incomplete. The data contain approximately 100,000 clones, 90% to 95% of them singletons. The sequenced sample was peripheral blood, obtained in the third trimester of pregnancy. The rearrangement uses TRBV7-9 and TRBJ2-2; TRBD1 matches at 7 bases. This receptor was identified in a female donor with multiple sclerosis, enrolled in a pregnancy study. CDR3 residues: CASSSTWDRNTGELFF. The DNA for the CDR3 is TGTGCCAGCAGCTCCACGTGGGACAGGAACACCGGGGAGCTGTTTTTT. Full variable domain (outside the CDR3, taken from reference TRBV7-9 and TRBJ2-2): DTGVSQNPRHKITKRGQNVTFRCDPISEHNRLYWYRQTLGQGPEFLTYFQNEAQLEKSRLLSDRFSAERPKGSFSTLEIQRTEQGDSAMYLCASSSTWDRNTGELFFGEGSRLTVL.